The 21 T cell receptor beta chains in this list originate from one sample, sequenced in a study of molecular identifiers for immune sequencing clone quantification. TCRdb independently ran MiXCR on the PCR reads; one entry per CDR3 protein. Here the sample spans tens of thousands of distinct CDR3 sequences, around 18% being singletons. Sequencing was performed on naive CD8+ T cells from blood, with Jurkat cell RNA spiked in. The sample's subset: FACS-sorted CD8+CD4-CCR7+CD45RA+ naive T cells. The receptors come from a human donor in good health. Some libraries in this study had Jurkat cell RNA spiked in.

This clonotype has ten or more counts. This chain links TRBV10-3 with TRBJ2-1, with TRBD2 matching 7 bases. The germline CDR1 and CDR2 sequences are ENHRY and SYGVKD. The V gene end was trimmed by 3 bases and the J gene end by 5 bases; junction bases not matched to a gene: 10. The CDR3 length is 16 residues. The CDR3 nucleotides read TGTGCCATCAGTGAATTAGAAGCGGGGCGAAACAATGAGCAGTTCTTC. Translated: CAISELEAGRNNEQFF.

Ten or more counts support this clonotype. V is TRBV27 and J is TRBJ2-5; D ambiguous. V dropped 6 bases and J dropped 5 bases, with 13 bases sitting between them. This CDR3 has 13 amino acids. CDR1 is MNHEY, CDR2 SMNVEV, per germline (reference sequence). CDR3 sequence (DNA): TGTGCCAGCAGCCCATCGGTATCGGAGACCCAGTACTTC. It translates to CASSPSVSETQYF.

CDR3 DNA: TGCGCCAGCGGCGACGGACTAGCGCACCCTCCTACACATGAGCAGTTCTTC. It is translated as CASGDGLAHPPTHEQFF. This chain links TRBV5-1 with TRBJ2-1, with 9 nucleotides matching TRBD2. In germline, CDR1 is SGHRS, CDR2 YFSETQ. The J segment lost 8 bases and the V segment lost 7 bases, leaving 19 bases of the junction unmatched. The CDR3 runs 17 residues.

With respect to this clonotype: A much larger clone sits a single nucleotide away, making a read error possible. The chain links TRBV29-1 to TRBJ1-4, with 7 positions matching TRBD1. CDR1 is SQVTM and CDR2 is ANQGSEA in the germline V gene. The CDR3 has 13 residues. The CDR3 DNA follows: TGCAGCGTTGGACAGGGAGGGGATGAAAAACTGTTGTTT. This codes for CSVGQGGDEKLLF.

At least ten counts were recorded for this clonotype. This chain connects TRBV3-1 to TRBJ2-5, with 12 bases matching TRBD2. The CDR3 runs 17 residues. V shed 2 bases, J shed 8 bases, and the junction held 12 bases outside the gene matches. Germline CDR1 LGHDT, CDR2 YNNKEL (reference sequence). The CDR3 DNA reads TGTGCCAGCAGCCAAACCCCGACTAGCGGGGGTGCGGGAACCCAGTACTTC. Protein: CASSQTPTSGGAGTQYF.

On this clonotype: This may be a read error: a much more frequent sequence differs by one nucleotide. V gene TRBV19 combines with J gene TRBJ2-7, with D uncertain. Germline CDR1 and CDR2: LNHDA and SQIVND (reference sequence). The CDR3 covers 15 residues. The CDR3 bases are TGTGCCTGTAGTATAGAGGCCGCGAGCTCCTACGAGCAGTACTTC. Translated, it gives CACSIEAASSYEQYF.

This clonotype appeared many times. The rearrangement links TRBV4-2 to TRBJ1-5, with unresolved D. The V gene lost 0 bases and the J gene lost 3 bases, with 6 bases spanning the gap. There are 14 residues in the CDR3. CDR1 is LGHNA and CDR2 is YNFKEQ in the germline V gene. The DNA of the CDR3 is TGTGCCAGCAGCCAAGATCGTATCAATCAGCCCCAGCATTTT. It translates to CASSQDRINQPQHF.

This clonotype was observed a few times. This rearrangement joins TRBV7-9 to TRBJ2-7; 8 nucleotides align to TRBD1. Per the germline V gene, CDR1 is SEHNR and CDR2 is FQNEAQ (reference sequence). V lost 4 bases, J lost 0 bases, and 5 bases stayed unmatched. The CDR3 loop spans 15 amino acids. Here the CDR3 reads CASSYTGTGSYEQYF. CDR3 sequence (DNA): TGTGCCAGCAGCTACACCGGGACAGGCTCCTACGAGCAGTACTTC.

In its sample, this clonotype was seen once. A much larger clonotype is one base distant, so this may be a read error. CDR3 nucleotides: TGTGCCAGCAGCTTAGGCTCGGTAGCGGGAGGGGAGACCCAGTGCTTC. Its protein is CASSLGSVAGGETQCF. The chain is built from TRBV13 and TRBJ2-5; 11 bases line up with TRBD2. The CDR3 is 16 amino acids. Per germline, CDR1 PRHDT and CDR2 FYEKMQ (reference sequence).

This clonotype was observed a few times. This chain links TRBV4-3 with TRBJ2-2; TRBD2 aligns across 11 bases. J lost 7 bases, V lost 0 bases, and 7 bases had no gene match. The CDR3 spans 17 residues. Germline lookup yields CDR1 LGHNA and CDR2 YSLEER. CDR3 residues: CASSQELLAGEIGELFF. In nucleotides, the CDR3 is TGCGCCAGCAGCCAAGAACTACTAGCGGGAGAGATCGGGGAGCTGTTTTTT.

Many counts were recorded for this clonotype. V is TRBV9 and J is TRBJ2-7; TRBD2 matches at 9 bases. Germline trimming cut 4 bases from V and 4 bases from J; bases unmatched to any gene: 9. The germline V gene encodes CDR1 SGDLS and CDR2 YYNGEE. This CDR3 region has 15 residues. CDR3 DNA sequence: TGTGCCAGCAGCCCCCGACTAGCGGACTTTTACGAGCAGTACTTC. Translated, it gives CASSPRLADFYEQYF.

V and J are TRBV11-2 and TRBJ1-5; no clear D gene. V was cut by 6 bases and J by 2 bases, with 11 bases left in between. The CDR3 runs 14 residues. CDR1 and CDR2 (germline): SGHAT, FQNNGV. CDR3 DNA sequence: TGTGCCAGCAGTTTAACGGGTCGCAATCAGCCCCAGCATTTT. Translating it yields CASSLTGRNQPQHF.

There are many counts of this clonotype. The CDR3 reads CSASQGRMNTEAFF. In DNA, the CDR3 is TGCAGTGCGAGCCAGGGGCGGATGAACACTGAAGCTTTCTTT. V and J are TRBV20-1 and TRBJ1-1, with D possibly matching TRBD1 (6 bases). The CDR3 sequence is 14 residues long. The V and J ends lost 6 bases and 0 bases respectively, with 14 bases between them. The germline gives CDR1 DFQATT, CDR2 SNEGSKA (reference sequence).

This clonotype was observed a few times. Since a much larger clone is just one base distant, this may be a read error. The V and J genes are TRBV20-1 and TRBJ2-1; TRBD2 might be the D (6 bases). The CDR3 has 16 amino acids. Germline assignment: CDR1 DFQATT and CDR2 SNEGSKA (reference sequence). DNA of the CDR3: TGCAGTGCTAGAGAGGGGGGAAGCGGCTCCTACAATGAGCGGTTCTTC. This translates into CSAREGGSGSYNERFF.

In this sample, this clonotype turned up many times. The CDR3 loop is CASSQLAGFYEQYF. The CDR3 DNA is TGCGCCAGCAGCCAACTAGCGGGGTTTTACGAGCAGTACTTC. The chain has TRBV4-1 and TRBJ2-7; TRBD2 aligns across 9 bases. V dropped 2 bases and J dropped 4; count of bases not matched to a gene: 3. In germline, CDR1 is MGHRA, CDR2 YSYEKL. The CDR3 has 14 amino acids.

This clonotype came up many times. This chain uses TRBV6-5 with TRBJ2-7; 12 positions match TRBD1. This CDR3 is built from 16 residues. J was trimmed by 2 bases and V by 5 bases; bases with no gene match: 7. Germline V gene lookup returns CDR1 MNHEY and CDR2 SVGAGI. CDR3 residues: CASSPSRDRGPYEQYF. Written as DNA, the CDR3 is TGTGCCAGCAGTCCTTCCCGGGACAGGGGGCCCTACGAGCAGTACTTC.

This clonotype occurred many times. This chain's CDR3 is CASSQGQGPVTEAFF. CDR3 nucleotide sequence: TGCGCCAGCAGCCAAGGGCAAGGCCCCGTTACTGAAGCTTTCTTT. The chain combines TRBV4-1 with TRBJ1-1; D is undetermined. V was pared by 1 base and J by 5 bases, with 14 bases between. Looked up from germline, CDR1 is MGHRA and CDR2 is YSYEKL. This CDR3 is built from 15 residues.

This clonotype was seen repeatedly, ten times or more. The CDR3 DNA reads TGTGCCAGTACCGGGACAGGGAATGGCTACACCTTC. This sequence encodes CASTGTGNGYTF. The genes are TRBV10-3 and TRBJ1-2; TRBD1 matches 9 bases. The ends lost 10 bases at V and 6 bases at J; junction bases unmatched: 6. This CDR3 spans 12 amino acids. Germline V gene lookup returns CDR1 ENHRY and CDR2 SYGVKD.

This clonotype showed up many times. The V gene is TRBV27, the J gene TRBJ2-7; TRBD1 matches 8 bases. Germline assignment: CDR1 MNHEY and CDR2 SMNVEV (reference sequence). The V gene end was trimmed by 5 bases and the J gene end by 3 bases; junction bases not matched to a gene: 3. The length of the CDR3 is 13 residues. CDR3 loop: CASSLTGGYEQYF. CDR3 sequence (DNA): TGTGCCAGCAGTCTAACAGGGGGCTACGAGCAGTACTTC.

A remark on this clonotype: Being one base from a much bigger clone, this may be a read error. This rearrangement joins TRBV7-9 to TRBJ2-1; D is perhaps TRBD1 (6 bases). This CDR3 has 20 residues. Trimming removed 8 bases from V and 2 bases from J, with 31 bases in between. Germline V gene data show CDR1 as SEHNR and CDR2 as FQNEAQ (reference sequence). This CDR3 reads CASGRPGRQGKIAAYNEQFF. DNA of the CDR3: TGTGCCAGCGGCCGCCCAGGTAGGCAGGGGAAAATAGCTGCCTACAATGAGCAGTTCTTC.

This clonotype was detected a few times. The gene calls are TRBV12-3 or TRBV12-4 and TRBJ1-2; D is unresolved. This CDR3 spans 13 amino acids. V lost 8 bases and J 0 bases, leaving 10 bases between the germline ends. This chain's CDR3 is CASSYSSNYGYTF. The DNA for the CDR3 is TGTGCCAGCTCCTACTCATCTAACTATGGCTACACCTTC.